This entry lists 26 T cell receptor beta chains sequenced from one sample in a study of blood T cell repertoires in COVID-19. Generated by immunoSEQ multiplex PCR, the TCRdb table keeps only in-frame clones and is missing some. The data contain fewer than 500,000 clones, roughly 80% of them seen just once; the ten biggest clones take up over 0.95%. The sequencing sample was made of peripheral blood. The receptors were gathered from a human donor with acute or convalescent COVID-19. The donor label of this sample is uncertain.

The genes are TRBV3-1 (or the pseudogene TRBV3-2) and TRBJ2-1; TRBD2 agrees at 9 bases. This CDR3 is built from 19 residues. V lost 1 base to trimming and J lost 2 bases; unmatched junction nucleotides: 12. Germline V lookup: CDR1 LGHDT, CDR2 YNNKEL (reference sequence). The CDR3: CASSQAGSSGVHPYNEQFF. The CDR3 DNA follows: TGTGCCAGCAGCCAAGCAGGTTCTAGCGGGGTTCATCCCTACAATGAGCAGTTCTTC.

The genes are TRBV28 and TRBJ1-1; unclear D gene. CDR3 size: 12 residues. Trimming cost V 3 bases and J 4 bases, with 6 bases left between them. Per the germline V gene, CDR1 is MDHEN and CDR2 is SYDVKM. In nucleotides, the CDR3 is TGTGCCAGCAGTTTCCCGGGCACTGAAGCTTTCTTT. This gives the protein CASSFPGTEAFF.

CDR3 sequence (DNA): TGTGCCAGCAGTCAACGCCACGGGAACAAAGGGGGCTACACCTTC. Translating gives CASSQRHGNKGGYTF. The chain carries TRBV5-4 and TRBJ1-2; D gene unclear. Trimming took off 5 bases at V and 8 bases at J, with 22 bases between the two ends. Germline values: CDR1 SGHNT, CDR2 YYREEE (reference sequence). This CDR3 spans 15 amino acids.

On this clone: A junction boundary mismatches the germline segment, possibly from a read error. Other DNA sequences in this sample translate to the same CDR3. The chain employs TRBV9 and TRBJ2-4; TRBD2 agrees at 9 bases. The CDR3 runs 14 residues. The germline V gene has CDR1 SGDLS and CDR2 YYNGEE. DNA of the CDR3: TGTGCTAGCAGCGGGCCGGGACTAGCAAACATTCAGTACTTC. Amino acid sequence: CASSGPGLANIQYF.

In the case of this clone: Additional DNA sequences in this sample encode the identical CDR3. The chain is built from TRBV28 and TRBJ2-7; the match to TRBD1 covers 7 bases. The V segment lost 4 bases and the J segment 0 bases; nucleotides outside the gene matches: 6. CDR1 is MDHEN, CDR2 SYDVKM, per germline. The CDR3 is made up of 15 amino acids. DNA for the CDR3: TGTGCCAGCAGTTCCGACAGGGAGAGCTCCTACGAGCAGTACTTC. It translates to CASSSDRESSYEQYF.

This clone has a single count. The chain uses TRBV11-2 and TRBJ2-2, with TRBD1 as a possible D gene (5 bases). CDR1 is SGHAT, CDR2 FQNNGV, per germline. V was cut by 4 bases and J by 6 bases, with 18 bases left in between. CDR3 length equals 16 residues. CDR3 in amino acids: CASSYPIRGGAGELFF. DNA for the CDR3: TGTGCCAGCAGCTACCCCATAAGGGGCGGTGCCGGGGAGCTGTTTTTT.

The rearrangement uses TRBV5-4 and TRBJ1-1; D gene uncertain. This CDR3 comprises 14 residues. Trimming removed 0 bases at V and 0 bases at J, with 6 bases between. CDR1 and CDR2 from the germline V gene are SGHNT and YYREEE (reference sequence). The CDR3 sequence: CASSLARMNTEAFF. CDR3 coding DNA: TGTGCCAGCAGCTTGGCCCGTATGAACACTGAAGCTTTCTTT.

The chain combines TRBV28 with TRBJ2-5; unclear D gene. Trimming removed 3 bases at V and 11 bases at J, with 13 bases between. The V gene's germline CDR1 is MDHEN and CDR2 SYDVKM. The CDR3 length is 12 residues. CDR3 nucleotides: TGTGCCAGCAGTTTTAGACCCCTAGAGCAGTACTTC. It encodes CASSFRPLEQYF.

This sequence joins TRBV3-1 (or the pseudogene TRBV3-2) and TRBJ1-2, with D tentatively TRBD1 (5 bases). Germline values: CDR1 LGHDT, CDR2 YNNKEL (reference sequence). The CDR3 consists of 13 residues. Trimming shortened V by 5 bases and J by 4 bases, and 11 bases separated the two germline ends. The CDR3 is CASSSTATYGYTF. CDR3 DNA sequence: TGTGCCAGCAGCTCGACAGCGACCTATGGCTACACCTTC.

This clone appeared a few times. The J gene is TRBJ1-1, the V gene TRBV5-6, with unresolved D. The germline V gene has CDR1 SGHDT and CDR2 YYEEEE. The CDR3 runs to 13 residues. V was trimmed by 3 bases and J by 3 bases, leaving 9 bases between them. CDR3 sequence (DNA): TGTGCCAGCAGCTCTAACCTAGACACTGAAGCTTTCTTT. Translating gives CASSSNLDTEAFF.

The genes are TRBV10-3 and TRBJ1-1; 8 nucleotides line up with TRBD1. V gave up 6 bases and J gave up 2 bases; unmatched junction bases: 5. CDR3 length equals 14 residues. CDR1 and CDR2 (germline): ENHRY, SYGVKD. CDR3 region: CAISGQGLNTEAFF. CDR3 coding DNA: TGTGCCATCAGCGGACAGGGTCTAAACACTGAAGCTTTCTTT.

This clone was seen a single time. This rearrangement joins TRBV7-2 to TRBJ1-3, with a tentative D call TRBD1 (6 bases). The CDR3 is 16 residues long. V was pared by 4 bases and J by 0 bases, with 13 bases between. CDR1 is SGHTA and CDR2 is FQGNSA in the germline V gene. CDR3 DNA sequence: TGTGCCAGCAGCTCGAGGACAGCCGCCTCTGGAAACACCATATATTTT. As protein: CASSSRTAASGNTIYF.

This clone was detected only once. This sequence joins TRBV4-1 and TRBJ1-4, with D perhaps matching TRBD1 (5 bases). From germline, CDR1 is MGHRA and CDR2 YSYEKL. This CDR3 is 16 amino acids long. Trimming removed 1 base from V and 2 bases from J, with 11 bases in between. DNA of the CDR3: TGCGCCAGCAGCCAAGCCCCGCGGGGCACTAATGAAAAACTGTTTTTT. Translating it yields CASSQAPRGTNEKLFF.

This chain links TRBV27 with TRBJ2-1; the D gene is possibly TRBD1 (5 bases). V was cut by 5 bases and J by 0 bases, with 11 bases left in between. There are 15 residues in the CDR3. Germline loops: CDR1 MNHEY, CDR2 SMNVEV (reference sequence). CDR3 protein: CASSMRQSSYNEQFF. The CDR3 DNA reads as TGTGCCAGCAGTATGAGACAGAGCTCCTACAATGAGCAGTTCTTC.

The gene calls are TRBV28 and TRBJ1-1, with 7 bases aligning to TRBD1. The CDR3 consists of 14 residues. CDR1 MDHEN and CDR2 SYDVKM come from the germline V gene. The V segment lost 5 bases and the J segment 1 base; nucleotides outside the gene matches: 4. The CDR3 sequence is CASSKTGWNTEAFF. The CDR3 nucleotides read TGTGCCAGCAGTAAGACAGGGTGGAACACTGAAGCTTTCTTT.

J is TRBJ1-4 and V is TRBV3-1 (or the pseudogene TRBV3-2); 11 nucleotides agree with TRBD1. With V trimmed by 5 bases and J by 5 bases, 4 bases remained unmatched. There are 15 residues in the CDR3. CDR1 LGHDT and CDR2 YNNKEL come from the germline V gene (reference sequence). The CDR3 loop reads CASSTRDRGNEKLFF. The DNA for the CDR3 is TGTGCCAGCAGCACCCGGGACAGGGGGAATGAAAAACTGTTTTTT.

The V call is TRBV2, the J call TRBJ1-5; D is ambiguous. Germline values: CDR1 SNHLY, CDR2 FYNNEI. V was trimmed by 6 bases and J by 5 bases, leaving 14 bases between them. This CDR3 spans 14 amino acids. The CDR3 loop is CASRGGRPDQPQHF. The CDR3 nucleotides are TGTGCCAGCAGGGGAGGGCGCCCGGATCAGCCCCAGCATTTT.

CDR3 DNA: TGTGCCAGCAGTCGGCCTGCGGGAGGGTTTTCAGATACGCAGTATTTT. Its protein is CASSRPAGGFSDTQYF. This chain connects TRBV5-4 to TRBJ2-3; 9 nucleotides line up with TRBD2. CDR3 size: 16 residues. CDR1 is SGHNT and CDR2 is YYREEE in the germline V gene (reference sequence). The V segment lost 5 bases and the J segment 4 bases; nucleotides outside the gene matches: 11.

This CDR3 is CASSLYRRRDTEAFF. CDR3 nucleotide sequence: TGTGCCAGCAGCCTATACAGGAGGAGGGACACTGAAGCTTTCTTT. This chain links TRBV5-6 with TRBJ1-1; D perhaps matches TRBD1 (5 bases). Trimming stripped 4 bases from V and 3 bases from J, with 16 bases between. The CDR3 is 15 residues long. Germline V gene data show CDR1 as SGHDT and CDR2 as YYEEEE. Using reference TRBV5-6 and TRBJ1-1 for the parts outside the CDR3, the full variable domain is DAGVTQSPTHLIKTRGQQVTLRCSPKSGHDTVSWYQQALGQGPQFIFQYYEEEERQRGNFPDRFSGHQFPNYSSELNVNALLLGDSALYLCASSLYRRRDTEAFFGQGTRLTVV.

This clone was found a few times. This CDR3 is CASSGRRASGSRVNEQFF. The CDR3 DNA reads TGTGCCAGCAGCGGGAGGAGGGCTAGCGGGAGTCGAGTTAATGAGCAGTTCTTC. V gene TRBV3-1 (or the pseudogene TRBV3-2) combines with J gene TRBJ2-1; 10 positions agree with TRBD2. Germline assignment: CDR1 LGHDT and CDR2 YNNKEL (reference sequence). The CDR3 covers 18 residues. V lost 5 bases to trimming and J lost 7 bases; unmatched junction nucleotides: 17.

The CDR3 reads CASSPIGGQNYGYTF. DNA of the CDR3: TGCGCCAGCAGCCCCATCGGAGGTCAGAACTATGGCTACACCTTC. The V and J genes are TRBV5-1 and TRBJ1-2; D not certain. The ends were cut back, 4 bases at V and 2 bases at J, with 15 bases in the middle. Germline V CDR1 and CDR2: SGHRS, YFSETQ. The CDR3 has 15 residues. Using reference TRBV5-1 and TRBJ1-2 for the parts outside the CDR3, the full variable domain is KAGVTQTPRYLIKTRGQQVTLSCSPISGHRSVSWYQQTPGQGLQFLFEYFSETQRNKGNFPGRFSGRQFSNSRSEMNVSTLELGDSALYLCASSPIGGQNYGYTFGSGTRLTVV.

The chain employs TRBV30 and TRBJ1-2, with 7 bases matching TRBD1. The V and J ends lost 1 base and 0 bases, in that order; junction bases with no gene match: 5. The germline gives CDR1 GTSNPN, CDR2 SVGIG (reference sequence). The CDR3 contains 15 residues. CDR3 nucleotides: TGTGCCTGGAGTGCCGGGACAGCAGCTAACTATGGCTACACCTTC. This codes for CAWSAGTAANYGYTF.

V and J are TRBV5-1 and TRBJ2-5; 7 positions agree with TRBD1. CDR3 size: 16 residues. Germline assignment: CDR1 SGHRS and CDR2 YFSETQ. With 0 bases clipped from V and 1 base from J, the junction kept 6 bases outside the gene matches. The CDR3 loop reads CASSLGQGNIQETQYF. DNA for the CDR3: TGCGCCAGCAGCTTGGGACAGGGAAATATCCAAGAGACCCAGTACTTC.

The gene calls are TRBV9 and TRBJ1-2; 8 nucleotides align to TRBD1. This CDR3 is 15 amino acids long. J was trimmed by 0 bases and V by 2 bases; bases with no gene match: 3. CDR1 and CDR2 from the germline V gene are SGDLS and YYNGEE. Here the CDR3 DNA reads TGTGCCAGCAGCGTGACAGGGGCGGCTAACTATGGCTACACCTTC. Translated, it gives CASSVTGAANYGYTF.

The chain combines TRBV14 with TRBJ1-1, with 10 nucleotides matching TRBD1. Germline CDR1 reads SGHDN; CDR2 reads FVKESK. J gave up 6 bases and V 3 bases, and 7 bases lay outside the gene matches. The CDR3 extends over 15 amino acids. CDR3 loop: CASSQRQGAGAEAFF. DNA for the CDR3: TGTGCCAGCAGCCAGCGACAGGGGGCGGGAGCTGAAGCTTTCTTT.

The chain combines TRBV6-4 with TRBJ2-2; 10 positions match TRBD2. Germline CDR1 MRHNA, CDR2 SNTAGT. This CDR3 region has 15 residues. V was clipped by 4 bases and J by 3 bases; unmatched bases: 2. The CDR3 nucleotides are TGTGCCAGCAGTGCCGGGACTAGCGACACCGGGGAGCTGTTTTTT. It specifies CASSAGTSDTGELFF.